This T cell receptor beta chain derives from a study of CXCR3-negative and CXCR3-positive naive CD8 T cells (dated by TCRdb to about 2019). For the study in its entirety: In total, around 150 million TRB reads were obtained, or roughly 1.5 +/- 0.3 million reads per library. The TRBV-TRBJ cluster analysis covered naive subsets from 5 donors and memory cells from 3 donors. Diversity and physicochemical repertoire analyses were performed on 11 donors pooled from two independent experiments.

Reading from cysteine to phenylalanine, the CDR3 counts 12 amino acids. Nucleotide data are not available. As encoded in the germline V gene, CDR1 is MGHRA while CDR2 is YSYEKL. Findings and caveats that apply to the study as a whole: Because CXCR3 expression was partially decreased after cryopreservation, freshly isolated PBMCs were used for most assays. Because surface CD5, which is linked to self-reactivity in mice, was comparable between the naive subsets, TCR interaction strength was also inferred from the physicochemical properties of TRB CDR3s. Within the same donor, TRBV-TRBJ usage looked similar between naive CXCR3-negative and CXCR3-positive cells, but memory cells had distinct patterns. TRB CDR3s from CXCR3-positive naive cells showed higher hydrophobicity (lower Kidera factor 4), lower energy, and higher strength and volume indices than CXCR3-negative naive cells. Comparably high repertoire diversity was found in both naive subsets, whereas much lower repertoire diversity was found in memory CD8+ T cells.

As for this clonotype: Its antigen is not yet known.

For each CD8+ T cell subset, flow sorting was done in triplicate, and 300,000 or so cells per subset went directly into RLT lysis buffer. To exclude memory contaminants, naive CD8+ T cells were stringently defined as CD45RO-CCR7+CD27+CD95-. Peripheral blood mononuclear cells were isolated from buffy coats using standard density gradient centrifugation. Naive CXCR3-negative and CXCR3-positive CD8+ T cells were flow-sorted on a FACSAria III. Total RNA was extracted from sorted cells with an RNeasy Mini Kit. The sequencer listed for this sample is NextSeq 550. The Human TCR Profiling Kit (MiLaboratory) was used to make UMI-labeled 5' RACE TRB cDNA libraries. The full amount of extracted RNA was used for cDNA synthesis, and the full amount of resulting cDNA was used for PCR amplification. The libraries were made side by side, with each library going through the same number of PCR cycles. The paper's processing steps were these. With a minimum of two reads required per UMI, MIGEC and MiXCR pulled out about 50,000 +/- 10,000 unique UMI-labeled TRB cDNA molecules from each library. An average of approximately 40,000 +/- 10,000 functional in-frame TRB CDR3 nucleotide clonotypes without stop codons was found per library. Diversity metrics, including normalized Shannon-Wiener and Chao1, were computed in VDJtools after downsampling to 5000 UMI-labeled TRB molecules per sample. VDJtools computed clonotype-size-weighted physicochemical properties of the central five CDR3 residues: interaction energy, strength, volume and Kidera factor 4. After reprocessing by TCRdb, each CDR3 protein sequence is one entry, and no DNA is given. TCRdb, not the authors, supplied the V and J calls. The table for this sample records around 65,000 distinct CDR3 sequences. 0.55% to 0.75% of the sample lies in the top ten.

The rearranged chain carries TRBV4-1 and TRBJ2-1. The specimen was naive CXCR3+ CD8+ T cells from blood. This sample's cell subset or site label indicates: CD45RO-CCR7+CD27+CD95- naive CD8+ T cells expressing CXCR3 (TNR3+). The clonotype was recovered from a human donor in good health. Some clones in this sample may be carry-over from other donors' samples. CDR3 reads: CASSPTYNEQFF.